The TCR beta chain under discussion was sequenced for a study of T-cell reconstitution after alpha-beta-depleted transplantation in children. This sample's TCRbeta library carried unique molecular identifier barcodes. TCRdb re-called the PCR reads with MiXCR, one entry per CDR3 protein. This sample has some 390,000 distinct CDR3 sequences, with around 21% found just once. The J segment lost 8 bases and the V segment lost 2 bases, leaving 6 bases of the junction unmatched. The CDR3 is made up of 14 amino acids. This clonotype was recorded a few times. The sequence came from a human donor who donated a stem cell graft to a child with acute myeloid leukemia. The V and J genes are TRBV12-3 or TRBV12-4 and TRBJ2-7, with 10 bases lining up with TRBD2. The sequencing here drew on PBMCs from the stem cell graft donor, taken from the stem cell graft. DNA for the CDR3: TGTGCCAGCAGTTTATCACTAGCGGGACTGCAGCAGTACTTC. Its translation is CASSLSLAGLQQYF.